Shown below are 14 T cell receptor beta chains from a single sample sequenced in a study of blood T cell repertoires in COVID-19. The protocol was immunoSEQ multiplex PCR, while the TCRdb copy is restricted to in-frame clones and leaves out a portion. The repertoire includes about 180,000 clones, 86% of them detected once, and under 3.5% sits in the top ten. Material: peripheral blood. These TCRs come from a woman aged 25 to 39 with active or convalescent COVID-19.

V is TRBV5-4 and J is TRBJ2-3, with unresolved D. The CDR3 has 16 amino acids. Trimming removed 3 bases at V and 5 bases at J, with 19 bases between. Germline loops: CDR1 SGHNT, CDR2 YYREEE (reference sequence). CDR3 loop: CASSSRQSLTRDTQYF. CDR3 DNA sequence: TGTGCCAGCAGCTCCCGCCAGTCGTTAACCCGAGATACGCAGTATTTT.

The V call is TRBV6-5, the J call TRBJ2-1; 9 nucleotides align to TRBD1. This CDR3 contains 15 residues. The V and J ends lost 11 bases and 4 bases, in that order; junction bases with no gene match: 12. The germline V gene encodes CDR1 MNHEY and CDR2 SVGAGI. The CDR3, as DNA: TGTGCCTCCCAATGGGACAGGGATTTTTACAATGAGCAGTTCTTC. This encodes CASQWDRDFYNEQFF.

The gene calls are TRBV19 and TRBJ1-1, with TRBD1 as a possible D gene (6 bases). The germline V gene has CDR1 LNHDA and CDR2 SQIVND (reference sequence). The CDR3 runs 11 residues. The V end was cut by 4 bases, the J end by 10 bases, with 10 bases between. The CDR3 is CASSNGTRAFF. CDR3 DNA: TGTGCCAGTAGTAACGGGACACGAGCTTTCTTT.

This clone showed up just a few times. The chain is built from TRBV7-9 and TRBJ1-5; D ambiguous. V shed 5 bases and J shed 0 bases, with 8 bases lying between them. Per the germline V gene, CDR1 is SEHNR and CDR2 is FQNEAQ (reference sequence). The CDR3 runs to 14 residues. The CDR3 DNA sequence: TGTGCCAGCAGCCCGGAGGGTAGCAATCAGCCCCAGCATTTT. Translated: CASSPEGSNQPQHF.

The V call is TRBV7-9, the J call TRBJ1-1; D not resolved. Looked up from germline, CDR1 is SEHNR and CDR2 is FQNEAQ (reference sequence). V was clipped by 0 bases and J by 0 bases, with 8 bases between them. The CDR3 spans 15 residues. CDR3 residues: CASSLAGRMNTEAFF. In DNA form, the CDR3 reads TGTGCCAGCAGCTTAGCGGGCCGGATGAACACTGAAGCTTTCTTT.

The V call is TRBV19, the J call TRBJ1-1, with D maybe TRBD1 (5 bases). The CDR3 runs 13 residues. Germline V gives CDR1 LNHDA, CDR2 SQIVND (reference sequence). Trimming pared 3 bases from V and 7 bases from J, leaving 12 bases between. The CDR3 loop is CASSIGGADEAFF. DNA for the CDR3: TGTGCCAGTAGTATCGGCGGGGCTGATGAAGCTTTCTTT.

This chain uses TRBV29-1 with TRBJ2-3; tentatively, D is TRBD2 (6 bases). This CDR3 spans 13 amino acids. With 3 bases removed from V and 4 bases from J, the gap between germline ends came to 11 bases. CDR1 is SQVTM, CDR2 ANQGSEA, per germline. The CDR3 spells CSVDDGSADTQYF. CDR3 in DNA: TGCAGCGTTGATGACGGGAGCGCAGATACGCAGTATTTT.

The chain employs TRBV27 and TRBJ2-5; TRBD2 is a possible D gene (7 bases). Trimming took off 2 bases at V and 2 bases at J, with 12 bases between the two ends. Germline-derived CDR1 and CDR2 are MNHEY and SMNVEV (reference sequence). The CDR3 is 15 residues long. The CDR3 DNA reads TGTGCCAGCAGTTTACGGCGGGGGCAACAAGAGACCCAGTACTTC. It translates to CASSLRRGQQETQYF.

The chain couples TRBV7-2 to TRBJ1-5, with D possibly TRBD1 on 5 matching bases. V gave up 3 bases and J gave up 6 bases, with 9 bases separating them. Germline V lookup: CDR1 SGHTA, CDR2 FQGNSA. The CDR3 covers 13 residues. The CDR3 region has the DNA TGTGCCAGCAGCTTTTCAGGGCGTCAGCCCCAGCATTTT. Protein sequence: CASSFSGRQPQHF.

This chain links TRBV6-5 with TRBJ1-5, with 9 bases identical to TRBD1. J gave up 5 bases and V 4 bases, and 9 bases lay outside the gene matches. The CDR3 is 16 amino acids. The germline V gene has CDR1 MNHEY and CDR2 SVGAGI. CDR3 DNA: TGTGCCAGCAGTTCTACGGACAGGGGCGGGTATCAGCCCCAGCATTTT. It encodes CASSSTDRGGYQPQHF.

The gene calls are TRBV4-2 and TRBJ2-7; tentative D call: TRBD1 (6 bases). The V end was cut by 4 bases, the J end by 4 bases, with 17 bases between. In germline, CDR1 is LGHNA, CDR2 YNFKEQ. The CDR3 has 15 amino acids. CDR3 coding DNA: TGTGCCAGCAGCCCAAATCGACAGGAGCTGTACGAGCAGTACTTC. Translating gives CASSPNRQELYEQYF.

This chain uses TRBV6-1 with TRBJ2-3; D is uncertain. Germline V gene data show CDR1 as MNHNS and CDR2 as SASEGT. There are 13 residues in the CDR3. Trimming left V 0 bases short and J 8 bases short, with 9 bases between. Here the CDR3 reads CASSEARLLTQYF. CDR3 sequence (DNA): TGTGCCAGCAGTGAAGCGAGACTCCTTACGCAGTATTTT.

This rearrangement joins TRBV19 to TRBJ1-1; D may be TRBD1 (6 bases). Germline values: CDR1 LNHDA, CDR2 SQIVND (reference sequence). The CDR3 sequence is 12 residues long. Trimming removed 6 bases at V and 1 base at J, with 6 bases between. The CDR3 DNA reads as TGTGCCAGTAGGACAGGGAACACTGAAGCTTTCTTT. Protein: CASRTGNTEAFF. Full variable domain (missing parts from reference TRBV19 and TRBJ1-1): DGGITQSPKYLFRKEGQNVTLSCEQNLNHDAMYWYRQDPGQGLRLIYYSQIVNDFQKGDIAEGYSVSREKKESFPLTVTSAQKNPTAFYLCASRTGNTEAFFGQGTRLTVV.

The genes are TRBV7-2 and TRBJ1-2, with D unclear. This CDR3 has 15 amino acids. Germline V CDR1 and CDR2: SGHTA, FQGNSA. Trimming removed 5 bases from V and 12 bases from J, with 25 bases in between. The CDR3 DNA follows: TGTGCCAGCAGCGAGGTGGCAGCACTCCCTAAATCTAACACCTTC. This gives the protein CASSEVAALPKSNTF.